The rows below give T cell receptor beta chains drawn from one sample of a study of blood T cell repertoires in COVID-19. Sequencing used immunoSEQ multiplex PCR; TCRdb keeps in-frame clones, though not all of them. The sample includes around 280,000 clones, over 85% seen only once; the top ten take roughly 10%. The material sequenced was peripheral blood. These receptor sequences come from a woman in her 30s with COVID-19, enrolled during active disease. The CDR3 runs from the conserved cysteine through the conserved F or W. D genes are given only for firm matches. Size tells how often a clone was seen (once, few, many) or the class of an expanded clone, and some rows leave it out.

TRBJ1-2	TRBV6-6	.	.	CASSYSGQRIYGYTF	TGTGCCAGCAGTTACTCGGGGCAGAGGATCTATGGCTACACCTTC
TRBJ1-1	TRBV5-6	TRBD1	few	CASSLTQTTGTKAFF	TGTGCCAGCAGTTTAACCCAAACGACAGGGACAAAAGCTTTCTTT
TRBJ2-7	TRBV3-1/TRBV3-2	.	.	CASSHGTVSYEQYF	TGTGCCAGCAGCCACGGTACAGTCTCCTACGAGCAGTACTTC
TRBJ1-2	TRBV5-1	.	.	CASSLVGANYGYTF	TGCGCCAGCAGCTTGGTAGGGGCGAACTATGGCTACACCTTC
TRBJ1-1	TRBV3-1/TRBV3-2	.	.	CASSRYSDTEAFF	TGTGCCAGCAGCCGTTACAGTGACACTGAAGCTTTCTTT
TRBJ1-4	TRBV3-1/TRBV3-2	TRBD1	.	CASSQSGQGLNEKLFF	TGTGCCAGCAGCCAAAGCGGACAGGGACTAAATGAAAAACTGTTTTTT
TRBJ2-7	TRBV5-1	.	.	CASSLDVRSYEQYF	TGCGCCAGCAGCTTGGACGTCAGATCCTACGAGCAGTACTTC
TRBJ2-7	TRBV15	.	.	CATSNRDEQYF	TGTGCCACCAGTAACAGGGACGAGCAGTACTTC
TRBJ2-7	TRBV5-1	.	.	CASSHDNAEQYF	TGCGCCAGCAGCCATGACAACGCCGAGCAGTACTTC
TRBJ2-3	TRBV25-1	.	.	CASTASTSTDTQYF	TGTGCCAGCACCGCCTCAACTAGCACAGATACGCAGTATTTT
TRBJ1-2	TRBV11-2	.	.	CASSRGAKTPVDGYTF	TGTGCCAGCAGCCGGGGAGCCAAAACTCCGGTCGATGGCTACACCTTC